Reported below is one TCR beta chain. Its antigen is unknown. The data derive from a study of cytomegalovirus exposure and HLA in healthy donors. Study in general: Counted in an early data release were 85 million or so unique TCRs from HLA-typed donors. Study conclusions and caveats: DRB1 had the most TCR associations and HLA-C the fewest, a later analysis found, with rates varying by HLA locus. Rarity held for most TCR sequences, but there were some public TCRs that occurred in many donors. TCR beta V- and J-gene trimming was later associated with a missense DCLRE1C variant.

The CDR3 length is 14 residues. V lost 7 bases, J lost 5 bases, and 18 bases lay in between. Germline lookup yields CDR1 MNHNS and CDR2 SASEGT. The PCR was carried out with 60 Vbeta primers and 13 Jbeta primers. TCRdb's copy holds only in-frame clones and misses some; the assay was immunoSEQ multiplex PCR. This sample has 90,000 to 100,000 clones, with about three fifths found just once. This sequence joins TRBV6-1 and TRBJ2-7, with D perhaps TRBD1 (6 bases). Sequences were obtained from PBMCs. This receptor was taken from a young man in good health and CMV-seronegative. The CDR3 sequence is CASTKDLQGNEQYF. The CDR3 bases are TGTGCCAGCACTAAAGATCTTCAGGGGAACGAGCAGTACTTC.